This T cell receptor beta chain is drawn from a study of T cell repertoires in cytomegalovirus infection. The CDR3 consists of 13 residues. Germline V CDR1 and CDR2: MNHEY, SVGEGT. Trimming took off 3 bases at V and 9 bases at J, with 14 bases between the two ends. Broader study findings: Using cumulative public TCR beta family frequency, the authors identified those who carried CMV together with the relevant HLA.

For this clonotype: Its antigen is undetermined.

Each CDR3 protein is one row after TCRdb ran MiXCR on the reads. The data hold under 250,000 distinct CDR3 sequences, with 12% observed a single time. The V gene is TRBV6-2 or TRBV6-3, the J gene TRBJ1-1; D uncertain. The source material was PBMCs. This TCR derives from a human donor in good health (CMV status not recorded). Some clones in this sample may be carry-over from other donors' samples. CDR3 region: CASSYIVKSKAFF. The DNA for the CDR3 is TGTGCCAGCAGTTATATTGTCAAATCGAAAGCTTTCTTT.